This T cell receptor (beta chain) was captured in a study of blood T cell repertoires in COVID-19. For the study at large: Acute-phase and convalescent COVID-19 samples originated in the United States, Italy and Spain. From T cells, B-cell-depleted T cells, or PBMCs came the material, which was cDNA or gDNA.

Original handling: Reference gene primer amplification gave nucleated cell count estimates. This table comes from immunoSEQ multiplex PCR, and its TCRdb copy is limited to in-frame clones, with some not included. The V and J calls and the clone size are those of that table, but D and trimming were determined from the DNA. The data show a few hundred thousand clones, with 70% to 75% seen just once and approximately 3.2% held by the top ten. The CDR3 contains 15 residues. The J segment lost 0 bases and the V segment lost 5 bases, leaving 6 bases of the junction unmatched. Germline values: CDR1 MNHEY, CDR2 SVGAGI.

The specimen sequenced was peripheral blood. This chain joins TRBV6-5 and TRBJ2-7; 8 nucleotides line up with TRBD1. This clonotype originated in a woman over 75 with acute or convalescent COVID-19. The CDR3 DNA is TGTGCCAGCAGTAGAATCGGACAGGGCTCCTACGAGCAGTACTTC. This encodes CASSRIGQGSYEQYF.